The 25 T cell receptor beta chains below come from one sample, sequenced in a study of shared clonotypes between healthy human individuals. In the naive CD8 group, cells lacked CD45RO and were positively selected for CCR7, so terminally differentiated effector memory CD45RA+ cells were left out. TCRdb's table, derived via immunoSEQ multiplex PCR, lists solely in-frame clones and lacks some. The data show 2 million to 2.5 million clones, about 95% seen once. Sequencing was performed on naive CD8+ T cells sorted from blood. The receptor source for this set is a man between 18 and 29 years old in good health.

Concerning this clone: The same CDR3 can be traced to other DNA sequences in this sample. The rearrangement links TRBV28 to TRBJ2-7; 13 bases match TRBD2. V lost 5 bases, J lost 2 bases, and 0 bases stayed unmatched. CDR3 length: 14 amino acids. Germline lookup yields CDR1 MDHEN and CDR2 SYDVKM. The CDR3, as DNA: TGTGCCAGCAGTGGACTAGCGGGGGCCTACGAGCAGTACTTC. This gives the protein CASSGLAGAYEQYF.

The rearrangement uses TRBV7-6 and TRBJ2-1, with 14 positions matching TRBD2. V was clipped by 10 bases and J by 7 bases; unmatched bases: 3. The CDR3 contains 13 residues. The germline V gene encodes CDR1 SGHVS and CDR2 FNYEAQ. CDR3 amino acids: CATGLAGGNEQFF. Here the CDR3 DNA reads TGTGCCACCGGACTAGCGGGGGGAAATGAGCAGTTCTTC.

The rearrangement joins TRBV4-3 to TRBJ1-1; no firm D call. V gave up 1 base and J gave up 4 bases, with 13 bases separating them. Germline V gene sequence: CDR1 LGHNA, CDR2 YSLEER. This CDR3 contains 15 residues. CDR3 nucleotide sequence: TGCGCCAGCAGCCAAGTCCAGATTTTATCCACTGAAGCTTTCTTT. Translation: CASSQVQILSTEAFF.

The V call is TRBV5-1, the J call TRBJ2-7; D gene uncertain. The CDR3 runs to 15 residues. The germline CDR1 and CDR2 sequences are SGHRS and YFSETQ. Trimming removed 0 bases at V and 0 bases at J, with 10 bases between. CDR3 sequence: CASSLAPSPSYEQYF. The CDR3 nucleotides are TGCGCCAGCAGCTTGGCCCCGTCACCCTCCTACGAGCAGTACTTC.

On this clone itself: In the same sample, other DNA sequences code for this CDR3. The gene calls are TRBV2 and TRBJ2-7, with TRBD2 matching 9 bases. Trimming cost V 3 bases and J 7 bases; bases outside gene matches: 28. Germline assignment: CDR1 SNHLY and CDR2 FYNNEI. The CDR3 contains 21 residues. CDR3 bases: TGTGCCAGCAGTGAGGCTGGCCTCAACGGGCCCTTAGCGGGAGATGAAGTGGAGCAGTACTTC. It codes for CASSEAGLNGPLAGDEVEQYF.

This clone occurred a few times. The CDR3 DNA is TGCGCCAGCAGCTTTGGGAGGGAAGCTGAAGCTTTCTTT. It encodes CASSFGREAEAFF. This chain connects TRBV5-1 to TRBJ1-1; no reliable D call. The V gene lost 2 bases and the J gene lost 6 bases, with 11 bases spanning the gap. The CDR3 is 13 residues long. Germline CDR1 and CDR2: SGHRS and YFSETQ.

The genes are TRBV5-1 and TRBJ2-7; tentatively, D is TRBD1 (5 bases). The CDR3 sequence is 13 residues long. Germline V lookup: CDR1 SGHRS, CDR2 YFSETQ. Trimming took off 3 bases at V and 2 bases at J, with 9 bases between the two ends. This CDR3 reads CASSWTPTYEQYF. The CDR3 coding sequence is TGCGCCAGCAGCTGGACACCAACCTACGAGCAGTACTTC. The variable domain in full, completed from reference TRBV5-1 and TRBJ2-7, reads KAGVTQTPRYLIKTRGQQVTLSCSPISGHRSVSWYQQTPGQGLQFLFEYFSETQRNKGNFPGRFSGRQFSNSRSEMNVSTLELGDSALYLCASSWTPTYEQYFGPGTRLTVT.

The chain carries TRBV11-2 and TRBJ2-1; 8 nucleotides align to TRBD2. V shed 5 bases, J shed 8 bases, and the junction held 11 bases outside the gene matches. CDR1 and CDR2 from the germline V gene are SGHAT and FQNNGV. The CDR3 loop spans 15 amino acids. As DNA, the CDR3 is TGTGCCAGCAGCGTCCCCGGGACTAGGGGAGATGAGCAGTTCTTC. Its protein is CASSVPGTRGDEQFF. The variable domain in full, with the rest retrieved from reference TRBV11-2 and TRBJ2-1, is EAGVAQSPRYKIIEKRQSVAFWCNPISGHATLYWYQQILGQGPKLLIQFQNNGVVDDSQLPKDRFSAERLKGVDSTLKIQPAKLEDSAVYLCASSVPGTRGDEQFFGPGTRLTVL.

The rearrangement joins TRBV9 to TRBJ2-7; 13 nucleotides agree with TRBD2. The germline V gene encodes CDR1 SGDLS and CDR2 YYNGEE. The V gene end was trimmed by 4 bases and the J gene end by 2 bases; junction bases not matched to a gene: 6. This CDR3 contains 16 residues. The DNA of the CDR3 is TGTGCCAGCAGCCTAGGGGGACTAGCGGGGACCTACGAGCAGTACTTC. The encoded protein is CASSLGGLAGTYEQYF.

This chain connects TRBV7-2 to TRBJ2-1; unclear D gene. The length of the CDR3 is 14 residues. Trimming pared 4 bases from V and 5 bases from J, leaving 12 bases between. The germline V gene encodes CDR1 SGHTA and CDR2 FQGNSA. As DNA, the CDR3 is TGTGCCAGCAGCTCCTTCGCTGAGGACAATGAGCAGTTCTTC. This sequence encodes CASSSFAEDNEQFF.

A remark on this clone: This sample also contains other DNA sequences that code for the same CDR3. V is TRBV4-2 and J is TRBJ2-7; D is unclear. V was shortened by 0 bases and J by 0 bases, with 3 bases between the two germline ends. The CDR3 spans 13 residues. Germline V gene lookup returns CDR1 LGHNA and CDR2 YNFKEQ. DNA of the CDR3: TGTGCCAGCAGCCAAGATGGCTCCTACGAGCAGTACTTC. Residues: CASSQDGSYEQYF.

This clone was picked up one time. V and J are TRBV30 and TRBJ1-6; tentatively, D is TRBD1 (5 bases). Germline V gene lookup returns CDR1 GTSNPN and CDR2 SVGIG (reference sequence). Trimming left V 0 bases short and J 3 bases short, with 18 bases between. The CDR3 consists of 18 residues. The CDR3 reads CAWSVLGEGIFYNSPLHF. The CDR3 DNA reads as TGTGCCTGGAGTGTACTCGGGGAGGGGATATTCTATAATTCACCCCTCCACTTT.

The V gene is TRBV4-1, the J gene TRBJ2-7; 12 bases are a match to TRBD2. After removal of 6 bases from V and 0 bases from J, the junction contained 6 bases not matched to a gene. The CDR3 is 16 residues long. Germline CDR1 and CDR2: MGHRA and YSYEKL. The CDR3 is CASSHGLAGSSYEQYF. In DNA, the CDR3 is TGCGCCAGCAGTCATGGACTAGCGGGGAGCTCCTACGAGCAGTACTTC.

A remark on this clone: Other DNA sequences in the sample encode the same CDR3. The chain uses TRBV7-9 and TRBJ2-7; 7 nucleotides agree with TRBD1. Germline CDR1 is SEHNR and CDR2 is FQNEAQ (reference sequence). The CDR3 is 13 residues long. J lost 3 bases, V lost 5 bases, and 4 bases had no gene match. CDR3 residues: CASSPGTDYEQYF. CDR3 nucleotides: TGTGCCAGCAGCCCTGGGACAGACTACGAGCAGTACTTC.

This clone was detected once. The V and J genes are TRBV7-6 and TRBJ1-1; 8 bases fit TRBD1. The CDR3 consists of 14 residues. Germline V gene data show CDR1 as SGHVS and CDR2 as FNYEAQ. V trimming: 5 bases; J trimming: 1 base; junction bases outside the gene matches: 3. The CDR3 DNA reads as TGTGCCAGCAGCCCGACAGGGGCGAACACTGAAGCTTTCTTT. Amino acids: CASSPTGANTEAFF.

This rearrangement joins TRBV2 to TRBJ1-1, with D perhaps matching TRBD1 (5 bases). Germline values: CDR1 SNHLY, CDR2 FYNNEI. The V and J ends lost 5 bases and 1 base respectively, with 11 bases between them. This CDR3 is built from 14 residues. The CDR3 DNA reads as TGTGCCAGCAGTCCGGGACTCACGAACACTGAAGCTTTCTTT. It translates to CASSPGLTNTEAFF.

The chain combines TRBV2 with TRBJ1-6; 9 bases agree with TRBD1. The CDR3 is 16 residues long. Per germline, CDR1 SNHLY and CDR2 FYNNEI. With 5 bases clipped from V and 2 bases from J, the junction kept 4 bases outside the gene matches. CDR3 sequence (DNA): TGTGCCAGCAGTTACCGGGACAGGGCCTATAATTCACCCCTCCACTTT. Its translation is CASSYRDRAYNSPLHF. Filled out from reference TRBV2 and TRBJ1-6, the complete variable domain reads EPEVTQTPSHQVTQMGQEVILRCVPISNHLYFYWYRQILGQKVEFLVSFYNNEISEKSEIFDDQFSVERPDGSNFTLKIRSTKLEDSAMYFCASSYRDRAYNSPLHFGNGTRLTVT.

V gene TRBV7-8 combines with J gene TRBJ1-5; a weak D match, TRBD1 (6 bases). V shed 1 base and J shed 4 bases, with 23 bases lying between them. CDR3 size: 19 residues. Germline V lookup: CDR1 SGHVS, CDR2 FQNEAQ. The CDR3 coding sequence is TGTGCCAGCAGCTTAGTAGAAGGGGGAGGCAGGGTTGGGAATCAGCCCCAGCATTTT. This gives the protein CASSLVEGGGRVGNQPQHF.

This chain links TRBV9 with TRBJ2-3, with D maybe TRBD2 (5 bases). V lost 4 bases and J lost 2, with 11 bases in between. The CDR3 length is 14 residues. Germline CDR1 is SGDLS and CDR2 is YYNGEE. Here the CDR3 reads CASSPSGLTDTQYF. The CDR3 nucleotides read TGTGCCAGCAGCCCGAGCGGCCTCACAGATACGCAGTATTTT.

This chain joins TRBV5-6 and TRBJ2-2; 7 bases agree with TRBD1. The CDR3 is 14 amino acids. V was pared by 2 bases and J by 10 bases, with 8 bases of the junction left unmatched. The V gene's germline CDR1 is SGHDT and CDR2 YYEEEE. For the CDR3, the DNA is TGTGCCAGCAGCTTTGGACAGGCCGCGGTGGAGCTGTTTTTT. Protein sequence: CASSFGQAAVELFF.

The chain joins TRBV5-6 to TRBJ2-1; D is uncertain. Germline V gene lookup returns CDR1 SGHDT and CDR2 YYEEEE. The length of the CDR3 is 13 residues. V was cut by 2 bases and J by 6 bases, with 9 bases left in between. The CDR3 loop is CASSFLVSNEQFF. In DNA form, the CDR3 reads TGTGCCAGCAGCTTCCTAGTGAGCAATGAGCAGTTCTTC.

The genes are TRBV19 and TRBJ1-4; TRBD1 matches 8 bases. J lost 5 bases, V lost 9 bases, and 5 bases had no gene match. Germline lookup yields CDR1 LNHDA and CDR2 SQIVND (reference sequence). The CDR3 contains 13 residues. CDR3 nucleotide sequence: TGTGCCAGCACGGGACAGGCGAATGAAAAACTGTTTTTT. It translates to CASTGQANEKLFF.

This clone was found a few times. The CDR3 reads CASSLTGALSYEQYF. CDR3 coding DNA: TGTGCCAGCAGTTTGACAGGGGCCCTCTCCTACGAGCAGTACTTC. This chain connects TRBV6-6 to TRBJ2-7, with TRBD1 matching 8 bases. This CDR3 is 15 amino acids long. Per germline, CDR1 MNHNY and CDR2 SVGAGI (reference sequence). Trimming at V came to 4 bases and at J to 0 bases, leaving 5 bases not matched to a gene.

This clone has a single count. The same CDR3 also results from other DNA sequences found in this sample. This rearrangement joins TRBV27 to TRBJ2-7; 8 nucleotides agree with TRBD1. Germline V gives CDR1 MNHEY, CDR2 SMNVEV (reference sequence). The CDR3 contains 15 residues. V lost 2 bases, J lost 0 bases, and 3 bases stayed unmatched. CDR3 residues: CASSLVGTGSYEQYF. For the CDR3, the DNA is TGTGCCAGCAGTTTAGTGGGGACAGGCTCCTACGAGCAGTACTTC.

This chain links TRBV27 with TRBJ2-5; 10 bases map to TRBD2. The J call is in doubt because the DNA end fits TRBJ2-7 better. This CDR3 region has 15 residues. Germline loops: CDR1 MNHEY, CDR2 SMNVEV (reference sequence). The CDR3 DNA follows: TGTGCCAGCAGTTCCCTCACTAGCGGGATCTACGAGCAGTACTTC. This gives the protein CASSSLTSGIYEQYF.